This is a list of T cell receptor beta chains from one sample in a study of a mutant IDH1 vaccine in newly diagnosed glioma. Measured with immunoSEQ multiplex PCR; TCRdb has only the in-frame clones, and not every one. The repertoire holds 85,000 to 100,000 clones, with approximately 83% as singletons. The sample in question was PBMCs, obtained from a glioma patient treated with radiotherapy, temozolomide or both. Every receptor here comes from a woman aged 45 to 65 with glioma. CDR3s include the opening cysteine and the closing phenylalanine or tryptophan. A D gene is named only where the DNA matches it firmly. Where a row states a size, it is once, few, many or the class of an expanded clone; other rows omit it.

TRBJ2-3 - TRBV10-1 TRBD2 TGCGCCAGCAGTGATCCGGGAGGCAACACAGATACGCAGTATTTT CASSDPGGNTDTQYF
TRBJ2-1 - TRBV19 - TGTGCCAGTAGTATAGTAGGAGGGGACGGCGAGCAGTTCTTC CASSIVGGDGEQFF
TRBJ2-2 - TRBV28 TRBD1 TGTGCCAGCAGTTTAGCCGGGACAGCGAACACCGGGGAGCTGTTTTTT CASSLAGTANTGELFF
TRBJ1-1 - TRBV14 TRBD1 TGTGCCAGCAGCTTCCGACAGGGGACCTTGAACACTGAAGCTTTCTTT CASSFRQGTLNTEAFF
TRBJ2-2 - TRBV9 - TGTGCCAGCAGCCCCGTAACGAACACCGGGGAGCTGTTTTTT CASSPVTNTGELFF
TRBJ2-5 few TRBV10-1 - TGCGCCAGCAGTGATGGCCGTCAAGAGTCCCAGTACTTC CASSDGRQESQYF
TRBJ2-7 - TRBV9 - TGTGCCAGCAGCGTAGGACAGGCCACCACCTACGAGCAGTACTTC CASSVGQATTYEQYF
TRBJ1-2 - TRBV5-6 - TGTGCCAGCAGCTTGGTGCTTACGCTCTATGGCTACACCTTC CASSLVLTLYGYTF
TRBJ1-6 once TRBV5-4 - TGTGCCAGCAGCTTGGGCAGGGACTATAATTCACCCCTCCACTTT CASSLGRDYNSPLHF
TRBJ1-4 few TRBV30 - TGTGCCTGGAGTCTCTGGACTTCGGGTGAAAAACTGTTTTTT CAWSLWTSGEKLFF